This T cell receptor beta chain emerged from a study of brain T cells in children with intractable seizures. The study, taken as a whole, reports: Viral specificity was inferred only from CDR3 similarity; HCMV serostatus was unknown. Absence of clones before surgery may stem from lower sequencing depth.

This clone was detected once. What it binds is unknown. Using immunoSEQ multiplex PCR, the repertoire was profiled, and TCRdb retains in-frame clones only, with some absent. This sample has about 340,000 clones, with over 90% found just once. Noted time point: blood from clinic visit 5 months post-surgery; TSC patient then seizure free. Only cases whose brain tissue showed the highest T cell transcript signatures were sequenced. Before surgery, patients took at least one anti-epileptic drug. CDR3 size: 15 residues. Looked up from germline, CDR1 is SGHAT and CDR2 is FQNNGV. V lost 7 bases and J 5 bases, leaving 17 bases between the germline ends.

V usage is TRBV11-2 and J usage is TRBJ1-4; possibly TRBD1 for D (6 bases). Source: peripheral blood, taken roughly 5 months after surgery. This TCR was recovered from a boy under three years old with tuberous sclerosis and intractable seizures. CDR3 loop: CASMRTGKKNEKLFF. DNA of the CDR3: TGTGCCAGCATGCGAACAGGGAAAAAAAATGAAAAACTGTTTTTT.